The rows below give T cell receptor beta chains drawn from one sample of a study of OX40 agonist ivuxolimab in advanced cancers. Data came from immunoSEQ multiplex PCR; TCRdb stores just in-frame clones and leaves some out. Seen here are approximately 99,000 clones, more than 95% observed once, and the top ten hold around 2%. The sample was CD4+ or CD8+ T cells sorted from blood, taken in a trial of the OX40 agonist ivuxolimab. All receptors come from an adult with an advanced solid tumor such as melanoma, head and neck, liver or kidney cancer. CDR3s include the opening cysteine and the closing phenylalanine or tryptophan. Fields, in order: CDR3 protein, CDR3 length, J gene, V gene.

cdr3_aa: CASSLSDRGMHEQYF
cdr3_length: 15
j_call: TRBJ2-7
v_call: TRBV7-9

cdr3_aa: CASSSRTSGGTDTQYF
cdr3_length: 16
j_call: TRBJ2-3
v_call: TRBV4-2

cdr3_aa: CASSLWGGGDYGYTF
cdr3_length: 15
j_call: TRBJ1-2
v_call: TRBV27

cdr3_aa: CASSPPGANYNEQFF
cdr3_length: 15
j_call: TRBJ2-1
v_call: TRBV18

cdr3_aa: CASSLSMIYEQYF
cdr3_length: 13
j_call: TRBJ2-7
v_call: TRBV6-5

cdr3_aa: CASSPQAGTDSNQPQHF
cdr3_length: 17
j_call: TRBJ1-5
v_call: TRBV7-9

cdr3_aa: CASSPGTGGHFNEQFF
cdr3_length: 16
j_call: TRBJ2-1
v_call: TRBV19

cdr3_aa: CASSLQWDGGNYGYTF
cdr3_length: 16
j_call: TRBJ1-2
v_call: TRBV27

cdr3_aa: CASSQDQEGDTEAFF
cdr3_length: 15
j_call: TRBJ1-1
v_call: TRBV4-3

cdr3_aa: CASSQWTGDEQYF
cdr3_length: 13
j_call: TRBJ2-7
v_call: TRBV5-1

cdr3_aa: CASSLVGHSNTEAFF
cdr3_length: 15
j_call: TRBJ1-1
v_call: TRBV5-6

cdr3_aa: CASSHSGTYNEQFF
cdr3_length: 14
j_call: TRBJ2-1
v_call: TRBV7-9

cdr3_aa: CASSNRVEQYF
cdr3_length: 11
j_call: TRBJ2-7
v_call: TRBV7-2